This TCR beta chain was captured by sequencing in a study of beta chain features in type 1 diabetes. Study in general: All of the samples together had approximately 99 million sorted cells examined. Regarding the study as a whole: A moderate, significant TCRB CDR3 shortening appeared in type 1 diabetes across four CD4+ subsets.

The authors reverse transcribed all of the isolated RNA, so sequencing captured expressed TCRB transcripts. The protocol was immunoSEQ multiplex PCR, while the TCRdb copy is restricted to in-frame clones and leaves out a portion. This repertoire shows about 48,000 clones, under 50% found once; its top ten account for roughly 1.4%. The CDR3 covers 13 residues. Trimming pared 3 bases from V and 1 base from J, leaving 6 bases between. Germline lookup yields CDR1 SEHNR and CDR2 FQNEAQ (reference sequence). To note about this clone: What it binds is unknown.

The TCR sequence derives from a man aged 25-45 years with type 1 diabetes. The V and J genes are TRBV7-9 and TRBJ1-1; no clear D gene. The sequencing sample was made of Tregs from blood. CDR3 sequence: CASSFGENTEAFF. In DNA form, the CDR3 reads TGTGCCAGCAGCTTCGGGGAGAACACTGAAGCTTTCTTT.